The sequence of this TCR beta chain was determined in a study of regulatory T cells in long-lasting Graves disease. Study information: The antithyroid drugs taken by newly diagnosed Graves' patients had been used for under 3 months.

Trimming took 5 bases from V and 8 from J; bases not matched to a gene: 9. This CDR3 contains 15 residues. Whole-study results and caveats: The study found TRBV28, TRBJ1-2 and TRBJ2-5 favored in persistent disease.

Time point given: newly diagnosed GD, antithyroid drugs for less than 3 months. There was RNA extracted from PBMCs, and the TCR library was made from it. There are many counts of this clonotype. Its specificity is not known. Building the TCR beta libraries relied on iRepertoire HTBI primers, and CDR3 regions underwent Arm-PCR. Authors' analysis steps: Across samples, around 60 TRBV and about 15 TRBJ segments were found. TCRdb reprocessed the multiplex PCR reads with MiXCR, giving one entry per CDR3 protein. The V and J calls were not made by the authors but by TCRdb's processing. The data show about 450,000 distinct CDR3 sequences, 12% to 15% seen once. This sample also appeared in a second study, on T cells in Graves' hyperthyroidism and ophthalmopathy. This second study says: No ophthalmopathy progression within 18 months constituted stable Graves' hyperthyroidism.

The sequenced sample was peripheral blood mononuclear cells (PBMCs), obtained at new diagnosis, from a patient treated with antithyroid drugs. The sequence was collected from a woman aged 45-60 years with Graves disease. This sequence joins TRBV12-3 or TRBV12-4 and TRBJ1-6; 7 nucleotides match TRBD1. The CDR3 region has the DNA TGTGCCAGCAGTCCCTCGGCAGGGGGATATTCACCCCTCCACTTT. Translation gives CASSPSAGGYSPLHF.